Sequencing of this TCR beta chain was carried out in a study of cytomegalovirus exposure and HLA in healthy donors. In the study overall: Earlier findings included about 120 million unique TCR beta sequences obtained from 150 million to 200 million T cells. Findings and limits, study-wide: Upon later analysis, HLA-associated TCR beta chains proved more clonally expanded than other, equally common chains. Researchers had no immune exposure information except CMV serostatus available.

This clone turned up a few times. Its antigen is not known. This CDR3 comprises 12 residues. The ends lost 6 bases at V and 7 bases at J; junction bases unmatched: 3. Germline V gives CDR1 MNHEY, CDR2 SMNVEV (reference sequence). The PCR was carried out with 60 Vbeta primers and 13 Jbeta primers. Data came from immunoSEQ multiplex PCR; TCRdb stores just in-frame clones and leaves some out. The sample records 150,000 to 160,000 clones, about 68% being singletons. Healthy people donating bone marrow made up the donors. The sequence was collected from a man aged 30 to 39 in good health and CMV-seronegative. The V gene is TRBV27, the J gene TRBJ2-1, with TRBD1 matching 7 bases. Input material: PBMCs. As DNA, the CDR3 is TGTGCCAGCAGCATGACAGGGAATGAGCAGTTCTTC. Its translation is CASSMTGNEQFF.